This TCR beta chain stems from a study of T cells after yellow fever vaccination (dated by TCRdb to the late 2010s). Background on the whole study: Libraries from fractions with low cell numbers were prepared with the SMART-Seq v4 Ultra Low Input RNA kit. Bulk TCR alpha and beta repertoires were sequenced longitudinally to track T-cell clones before and after primary and booster YFV17D yellow fever vaccination. Two healthy male donors, one aged 18 to 30 and one aged 30 to 40 years, made up the cohort. Bulk PBMC replicates and cell subsets were isolated from blood drawn at multiple timepoints before and after both primary and secondary immunization. Beyond this particular receptor, the publication reports: FACS-sorted repertoires could contain abundant contaminating clonotypes from the bulk population, so computational filtering was required. The study included only a couple of donors, which limits how far the findings can be generalized. The secondary T-cell response was found to be weaker but faster than the primary response, with a peak reached on day 5 rather than on day 15. After the booster, most clones that had expanded after primary vaccination were detected again (around 95% of CD4 and under 90% of CD8), suggesting broad maintenance of memory. A small fraction of clonotypes appeared in both the CD4 and CD8 compartments, likely as a result of convergent recombination.

This clonotype has more than one count but fewer than ten. Its antigen is currently not known. No much larger clone exists at a distance of one base, and base qualities are not known. The data were produced on an Illumina NovaSeq 6000. Synthesis of TCR cDNA relied on 5'RACE template switching, a step that introduced a universal primer site along with unique molecular identifiers. Priming for cDNA synthesis came from both the TCR alpha and TCR beta constant segments. Library amplification used two PCR steps, and the second PCR step added sample barcodes and sequencing adapters. Sequencing of the libraries was done on either Illumina HiSeq 2500 (2x100 bp) or NovaSeq (2x150 bp). For the original study's pipeline: MIGEC was used to demultiplex reads and collapse the reads into UMI consensus sequences, and MiXCR was used for V(D)J alignment. Clonotypes responding to the vaccine were identified with edgeR on replicate PBMC samples, with the criteria of FDR below 0.01 and a log2 fold change above 5 up to day 15. Each bulk clonotype was labeled CD4 or CD8 based on which sequenced repertoire, CD4 or CD8, contained the clonotype at higher abundance. TCRdb applied fastp at Q25 and MiXCR to the public reads, then kept only in-frame beta chains. When rows share a CDR3 protein, they turn into one entry using the most common DNA and genes. Clone size and V and J calls follow TCRdb, not the original study. Within this sample are some 150,000 distinct CDR3 sequences, with about 10% of them counted one time only. The ten largest account for 35% to 40% of the sample.

This specimen's treatment or condition label, interpreted: live attenuated yellow fever vaccine strain. A standard Ficoll-Paque protocol was used to isolate PBMCs from peripheral blood. CD4 and CD8 T-cell fractions were isolated with Dynabeads CD4 and CD8 positive selection kits. RNA was extracted with TriZol from bulk PBMCs, CD4 and CD8 fractions, and dextramer-positive and dextramer-negative fractions. This material consisted of CD8+ T cells sorted from PBMCs, taken 15 days after the yellow fever booster vaccination. This TCR was sampled from a man aged 18-30 years who received the YFV17D yellow fever vaccine.

The CDR3 reads as follows: CASSPWATGNTIYF. The DNA sequence is as follows: TGTGCCAGCAGCCCCTGGGCAACTGGAAACACCATATATTTT. The rearranged segments are TRBV9 and TRBJ1-3; there is no confident call for the D gene. Cut back by 4 bases and 2 bases, the V and J ends lie 10 bases apart. CDR1 and CDR2 were assigned from the germline V gene as SGDLS and YYNGEE. Its CDR3 holds 14 amino acids, cysteine through phenylalanine. The entry retains the CDR3 DNA only, 42 bases that are in frame from base 1.